This T cell receptor (beta chain) appears in the sequencing data of a study of blood T cell repertoires in COVID-19. Assay used: immunoSEQ multiplex PCR; TCRdb lists only in-frame clones, some missing. Of 280,000 or so clones listed, 87% are singletons. The CDR3 contains 13 residues. The germline V and J ends were trimmed by 2 bases and 5 bases, with 10 bases remaining between them. Germline V gene sequence: CDR1 SGHTA, CDR2 FQGNSA. The gene calls are TRBV7-2 and TRBJ2-7, with no clear D. Input material: PBMCs or T cells enriched from blood (not recorded which). This TCR came from a woman aged 35 to 49 who had recovered from COVID-19. The CDR3 sequence: CASSLLFNHEQYF. The CDR3 DNA reads as TGTGCCAGCAGCTTACTTTTTAATCACGAGCAGTACTTC.